Many counts were recorded for the clone carrying this T cell receptor (beta chain). The target antigen is unknown. This CDR3 spans 15 amino acids. The germline CDR1 and CDR2 sequences are MDHEN and SYDVKM. V lost 2 bases and J 4 bases, leaving 14 bases between the germline ends. This sample stems from a study of early T cells in non-severe SARS-CoV-2 infection. Whole-study context: Sequencing of unsorted whole blood was done on bulk RNA, leaving chains unpaired.

The TCR library protocol was used to attach unique molecular identifiers. These identifiers were attached to individual cDNA molecules. TCRdb re-called the 5' RACE reads with MiXCR, one entry per CDR3 protein. The repertoire has some 40,000 distinct CDR3 sequences, 4.7% of them found once; the top ten carry less than 6%. General study points: A preference for anti-spike CD8 responses marked VDJdb matching, which missed private and CD4 specificities.

The receptor was isolated from an adult who was a healthcare worker with PCR-confirmed SARS-CoV-2 infection or an uninfected control (not recorded which). This rearrangement joins TRBV28 to TRBJ1-2; D ambiguous. Sequenced material: whole blood. The CDR3 DNA sequence: TGTGCCAGCAGTTTAGGATTTCAGCTTGGCTATGGCTACACCTTC. Its protein product is CASSLGFQLGYGYTF.